What follows are 23 T cell receptor beta chains derived from one specimen sequenced in a study of CD4 T cells in relation to SARS-CoV-2 and coronaviruses. CD4+ T cells from unexposed donors were obtained before the COVID-19 pandemic (2011-2018). Isolation of CD4+ T cells took place after about 9 days in culture. No cognate antigen is known for these TCRs. Profiling relied on immunoSEQ multiplex PCR, and the TCRdb table lists in-frame clones only, not all of them. The data contain tens of thousands of clones, roughly 80% of them singletons. The source material was CD4+ T cells from PBMCs, cultured in vitro. These receptors originate from a human donor in good health.

This chain links TRBV19 with TRBJ1-1; 10 bases map to TRBD1. The CDR3 has 17 amino acids. Germline trimming cut 7 bases from V and 1 base from J; bases unmatched to any gene: 12. Per the germline V gene, CDR1 is LNHDA and CDR2 is SQIVND (reference sequence). This chain's CDR3 is CASTPRTGGRQNTEAFF. For the CDR3, the DNA is TGTGCCAGTACCCCCCGGACAGGGGGACGACAGAACACTGAAGCTTTCTTT.

J is TRBJ2-1 and V is TRBV7-8; D unclear. There are 13 residues in the CDR3. V lost 4 bases, J lost 2 bases, and 6 bases lay in between. CDR1 and CDR2 (germline): SGHVS, FQNEAQ. CDR3 sequence (DNA): TGTGCCAGCAGCTCCCGGGCCTACAATGAGCAGTTCTTC. Translation: CASSSRAYNEQFF. Full variable domain (missing parts from reference TRBV7-8 and TRBJ2-1): GAGVSQSPRYKVAKRGQDVALRCDPISGHVSLFWYQQALGQGPEFLTYFQNEAQLDKSGLPSDRFFAERPEGSVSTLKIQRTQQEDSAVYLCASSSRAYNEQFFGPGTRLTVL.

The chain links TRBV6-5 to TRBJ2-7; 8 nucleotides line up with TRBD2. CDR3 length equals 15 residues. Germline V lookup: CDR1 MNHEY, CDR2 SVGAGI. With V trimmed by 0 bases and J by 4 bases, 5 bases remained unmatched. CDR3 nucleotides: TGTGCCAGCAGTTACTCATTTAGCGGGATGTACGAGCAGTACTTC. Translation: CASSYSFSGMYEQYF.

The chain uses TRBV7-9 and TRBJ1-1, with 7 nucleotides matching TRBD1. Germline V gene lookup returns CDR1 SEHNR and CDR2 FQNEAQ (reference sequence). The CDR3 covers 13 residues. Trimming took 3 bases from V and 7 from J; bases not matched to a gene: 5. The CDR3 protein is CASSFSGQVEAFF. The CDR3 nucleotides read TGTGCCAGCAGCTTCTCTGGACAGGTTGAAGCTTTCTTT.

This clone occurred a few times. J is TRBJ1-2 and V is TRBV6-6; tentative D call: TRBD1 (6 bases). Per the germline V gene, CDR1 is MNHNY and CDR2 is SVGAGI (reference sequence). The CDR3 has 14 residues. Trimming pared 6 bases from V and 2 bases from J, leaving 13 bases between. CDR3 in amino acids: CASRNSQGNYGYTF. The CDR3 DNA reads as TGTGCCAGCAGAAACTCCCAGGGGAACTATGGCTACACCTTC.

This chain connects TRBV5-1 to TRBJ1-6, with D uncertain. V was cut by 0 bases and J by 7 bases, with 11 bases left in between. This CDR3 has 15 amino acids. CDR1 SGHRS and CDR2 YFSETQ come from the germline V gene. The CDR3 DNA sequence: TGCGCCAGCAGCTTGGTTCGACCCGAGAATTCACCCCTCCACTTT. This sequence encodes CASSLVRPENSPLHF.

The CDR3 reads CASSLIGGYEQYF. For the CDR3, the DNA is TGTGCCAGCAGTTTAATAGGGGGCTACGAGCAGTACTTC. This chain links TRBV5-4 with TRBJ2-7; a possible D gene is TRBD1 (6 bases). V dropped 5 bases and J dropped 3 bases, with 12 bases sitting between them. The CDR3 is 13 amino acids. From germline, CDR1 is SGHNT and CDR2 YYREEE (reference sequence).

This sequence joins TRBV29-1 and TRBJ1-1; 7 bases line up with TRBD1. V lost 6 bases to trimming and J lost 4 bases; unmatched junction nucleotides: 8. Germline V gene data show CDR1 as SQVTM and CDR2 as ANQGSEA. The CDR3 is made up of 13 amino acids. The DNA for the CDR3 is TGCAGCGTCTGTACAGGGGCGGGCACTGAAGCTTTCTTT. It encodes CSVCTGAGTEAFF. Full variable domain (rest looked up from reference TRBV29-1 and TRBJ1-1): SAVISQKPSRDICQRGTSLTIQCQVDSQVTMMFWYRQQPGQSLTLIATANQGSEATYESGFVIDKFPISRPNLTFSTLTVSNMSPEDSSIYLCSVCTGAGTEAFFGQGTRLTVV.

CDR3 coding DNA: TGCGCCAGCAGCTTTCAGGGCGAGAGCACTGAAGCTTTCTTT. It codes for CASSFQGESTEAFF. The genes are TRBV5-1 and TRBJ1-1; the D gene is possibly TRBD1 (5 bases). Germline CDR1 SGHRS, CDR2 YFSETQ. This CDR3 comprises 14 residues. The V and J ends lost 2 bases and 4 bases respectively, with 12 bases between them. Based on the CDR3 plus reference TRBV5-1 and TRBJ1-1, the full variable domain is KAGVTQTPRYLIKTRGQQVTLSCSPISGHRSVSWYQQTPGQGLQFLFEYFSETQRNKGNFPGRFSGRQFSNSRSEMNVSTLELGDSALYLCASSFQGESTEAFFGQGTRLTVV.

This rearrangement joins TRBV19 to TRBJ2-3, with D possibly being TRBD2 (6 bases). The germline CDR1 and CDR2 sequences are LNHDA and SQIVND (reference sequence). The germline V and J ends were trimmed by 4 bases and 2 bases, with 19 bases remaining between them. This CDR3 spans 17 amino acids. CDR3 in DNA: TGTGCCAGTAGTAAAGGCGGGGTCCGAGGGGTCACAGATACGCAGTATTTT. Residues: CASSKGGVRGVTDTQYF.

This chain joins TRBV19 and TRBJ1-1; 7 bases are shared with TRBD1. From germline, CDR1 is LNHDA and CDR2 SQIVND (reference sequence). Trimming removed 7 bases from V and 5 bases from J; junction bases left unmatched: 13. The CDR3 runs 15 residues. The DNA for the CDR3 is TGTGCCAGTACCACCTCGGACAGGTGGGGGACTGAAGCTTTCTTT. This translates into CASTTSDRWGTEAFF.

This clone was picked up a small number of times. The chain uses TRBV19 and TRBJ2-1, with D perhaps matching TRBD1 (7 bases). V lost 5 bases and J lost 0, with 11 bases in between. The CDR3 spans 15 residues. Germline CDR1 is LNHDA and CDR2 is SQIVND (reference sequence). The CDR3 region is CASSAGQSSYNEQFF. CDR3 DNA: TGTGCCAGTAGTGCGGGACAGAGCTCCTACAATGAGCAGTTCTTC.

The chain combines TRBV7-9 with TRBJ1-6; 11 bases fit TRBD1. J gave up 6 bases and V 4 bases, and 11 bases lay outside the gene matches. This CDR3 spans 18 amino acids. Germline CDR1 is SEHNR and CDR2 is FQNEAQ (reference sequence). CDR3 loop: CASSSPPGTGGSNSPLHF. The CDR3 DNA sequence: TGTGCCAGCAGCTCACCCCCAGGGACAGGGGGAAGTAATTCACCCCTCCACTTT.

The rearrangement joins TRBV11-2 to TRBJ2-5; no clear D. Germline V gives CDR1 SGHAT, CDR2 FQNNGV. This CDR3 region has 12 residues. The ends were cut back, 5 bases at V and 7 bases at J, with 11 bases in the middle. As DNA, the CDR3 is TGTGCCAGCAGCCCCCCCCCGGGGACCCAGTACTTC. Translated, it gives CASSPPPGTQYF. The variable domain in full, completed from reference TRBV11-2 and TRBJ2-5, reads EAGVAQSPRYKIIEKRQSVAFWCNPISGHATLYWYQQILGQGPKLLIQFQNNGVVDDSQLPKDRFSAERLKGVDSTLKIQPAKLEDSAVYLCASSPPPGTQYFGPGTRLLVL.

The chain recombines TRBV24-1 with TRBJ2-5; maybe TRBD1 (5 bases). V dropped 4 bases and J dropped 4 bases, with 15 bases sitting between them. Looked up from germline, CDR1 is KGHDR and CDR2 is SFDVKD. The CDR3 is made up of 15 amino acids. This CDR3 is CATSDMERGGETQYF. CDR3 coding DNA: TGTGCCACCAGTGACATGGAAAGGGGCGGAGAGACCCAGTACTTC.

The chain combines TRBV3-1 (or the pseudogene TRBV3-2) with TRBJ2-1; D assignment may be TRBD1 or TRBD2 (6 bases each). The CDR3 is made up of 15 amino acids. Germline CDR1 reads LGHDT; CDR2 reads YNNKEL (reference sequence). V lost 0 bases and J lost 9, with 15 bases in between. CDR3 DNA: TGTGCCAGCAGCCAAGAGGCAGCCGGGGGCGGTGAGCAGTTCTTC. Protein sequence: CASSQEAAGGGEQFF.

V and J are TRBV18 and TRBJ2-1; D is possibly TRBD1 or TRBD2 (6 bases each). This CDR3 has 16 residues. The ends were cut back, 0 bases at V and 1 base at J, with 10 bases in the middle. Germline values: CDR1 KGHSH, CDR2 LQKENI. The CDR3 nucleotides are TGTGCCAGCTCACCACCCGGGGGCGGATCCTACAATGAGCAGTTCTTC. Its translation is CASSPPGGGSYNEQFF.

The chain is built from TRBV7-9 and TRBJ2-2, with TRBD2 as a possible D gene (5 bases). Germline V lookup: CDR1 SEHNR, CDR2 FQNEAQ (reference sequence). V lost 3 bases and J 7 bases, leaving 9 bases between the germline ends. This CDR3 is 13 amino acids long. The CDR3 region is CASSFREVGELFF. CDR3 in DNA: TGTGCCAGCAGCTTTCGGGAAGTCGGGGAGCTGTTTTTT.

The rearrangement joins TRBV5-1 to TRBJ2-1; 10 bases agree with TRBD2. Per the germline V gene, CDR1 is SGHRS and CDR2 is YFSETQ. V lost 0 bases to trimming and J lost 11 bases; unmatched junction nucleotides: 5. The CDR3 has 14 amino acids. As DNA, the CDR3 is TGCGCCAGCAGCTTGGAGGGGACTAGCGAGAAGCAGTTCTTC. Residues: CASSLEGTSEKQFF.

J is TRBJ1-3 and V is TRBV5-1; D uncertain. Germline V gives CDR1 SGHRS, CDR2 YFSETQ. V was clipped by 0 bases and J by 0 bases, with 10 bases between them. This CDR3 comprises 16 residues. The CDR3 nucleotides are TGCGCCAGCAGCTTGGGAACGGTTCTCTCTGGAAACACCATATATTTT. This gives the protein CASSLGTVLSGNTIYF.

The table lists this clone with a count of one. The chain is built from TRBV19 and TRBJ2-7, with D perhaps matching TRBD1 (7 bases). Germline V gene data show CDR1 as LNHDA and CDR2 as SQIVND (reference sequence). The length of the CDR3 is 15 residues. The V end was cut by 4 bases, the J end by 4 bases, with 17 bases between. CDR3 in amino acids: CASSTTGAGRYEQYF. The CDR3 nucleotides are TGTGCCAGTAGTACAACAGGGGCGGGGCGATACGAGCAGTACTTC.

The chain carries TRBV9 and TRBJ2-2, with 11 bases identical to TRBD2. V lost 0 bases to trimming and J lost 6 bases; unmatched junction nucleotides: 4. This CDR3 has 16 amino acids. The V gene's germline CDR1 is SGDLS and CDR2 YYNGEE. The CDR3 coding sequence is TGTGCCAGCAGCGTAGCAACTAGCGGGAGCTCCGGGGAGCTGTTTTTT. This sequence encodes CASSVATSGSSGELFF.

This chain uses TRBV7-3 with TRBJ2-5; 7 bases map to TRBD1. J was trimmed by 4 bases and V by 6 bases; bases with no gene match: 23. The CDR3 extends over 19 amino acids. Germline V gene lookup returns CDR1 SGHTA and CDR2 FQGTGA. The CDR3 reads CASSPKGPSDRPPLETQYF. The CDR3, as DNA: TGTGCCAGCAGTCCCAAAGGGCCTTCGGACAGGCCCCCATTAGAGACCCAGTACTTC.